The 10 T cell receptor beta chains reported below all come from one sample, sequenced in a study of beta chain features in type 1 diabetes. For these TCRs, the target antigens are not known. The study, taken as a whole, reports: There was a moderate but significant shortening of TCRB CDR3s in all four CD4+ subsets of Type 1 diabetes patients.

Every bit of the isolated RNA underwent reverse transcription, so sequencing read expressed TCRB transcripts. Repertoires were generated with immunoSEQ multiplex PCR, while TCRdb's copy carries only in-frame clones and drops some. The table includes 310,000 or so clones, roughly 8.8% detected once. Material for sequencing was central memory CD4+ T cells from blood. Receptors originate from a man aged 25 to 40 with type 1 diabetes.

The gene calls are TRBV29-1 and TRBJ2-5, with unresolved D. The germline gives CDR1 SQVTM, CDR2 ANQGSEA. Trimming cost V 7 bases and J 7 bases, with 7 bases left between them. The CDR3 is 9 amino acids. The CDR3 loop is CSGRGTQYF. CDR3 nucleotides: TGCAGCGGGCGTGGGACCCAGTACTTC.

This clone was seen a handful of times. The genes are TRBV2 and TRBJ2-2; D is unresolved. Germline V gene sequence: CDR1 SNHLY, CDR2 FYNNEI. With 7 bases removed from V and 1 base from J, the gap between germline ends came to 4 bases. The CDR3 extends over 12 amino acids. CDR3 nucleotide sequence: TGTGCCAGCACTCAGAACACCGGGGAGCTGTTTTTT. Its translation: CASTQNTGELFF.

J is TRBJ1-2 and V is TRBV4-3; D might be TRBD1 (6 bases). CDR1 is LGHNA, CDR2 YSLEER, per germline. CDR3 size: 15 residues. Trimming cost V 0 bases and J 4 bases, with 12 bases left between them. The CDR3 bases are TGCGCCAGCAGCCAAGAGACAGGTCAGCCCTATGGCTACACCTTC. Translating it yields CASSQETGQPYGYTF.

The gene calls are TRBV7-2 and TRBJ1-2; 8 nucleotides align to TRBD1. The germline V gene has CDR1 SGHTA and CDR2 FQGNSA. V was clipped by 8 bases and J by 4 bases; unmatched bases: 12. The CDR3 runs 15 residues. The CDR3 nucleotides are TGTGCCAGCCTCCCCTCGTCAGGGGGCGGCTATGGCTACACCTTC. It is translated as CASLPSSGGGYGYTF.

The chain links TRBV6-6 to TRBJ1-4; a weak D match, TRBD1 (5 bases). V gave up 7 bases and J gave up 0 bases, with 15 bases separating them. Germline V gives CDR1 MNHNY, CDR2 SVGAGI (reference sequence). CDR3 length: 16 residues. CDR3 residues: CASNFGTDATNEKLFF. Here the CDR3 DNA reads TGTGCCAGCAATTTTGGGACGGATGCAACTAATGAAAAACTGTTTTTT.

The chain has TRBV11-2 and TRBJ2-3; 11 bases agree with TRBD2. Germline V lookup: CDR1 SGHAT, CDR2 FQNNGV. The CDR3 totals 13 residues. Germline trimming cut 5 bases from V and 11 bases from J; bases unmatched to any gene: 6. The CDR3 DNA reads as TGTGCCAGCAGCCTTAGCGGGGGGGCCGTGCAGTATTTT. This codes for CASSLSGGAVQYF.

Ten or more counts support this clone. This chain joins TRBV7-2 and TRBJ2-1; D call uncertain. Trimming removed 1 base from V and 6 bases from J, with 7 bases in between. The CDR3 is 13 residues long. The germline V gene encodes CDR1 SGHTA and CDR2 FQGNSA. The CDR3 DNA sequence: TGTGCCAGCAGCTTAGGGTGGGGCAATGAGCAGTTCTTC. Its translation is CASSLGWGNEQFF.

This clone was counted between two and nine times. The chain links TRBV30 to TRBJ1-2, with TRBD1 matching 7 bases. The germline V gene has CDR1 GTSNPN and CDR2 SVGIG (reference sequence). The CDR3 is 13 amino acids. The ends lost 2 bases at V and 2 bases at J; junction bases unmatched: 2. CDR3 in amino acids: CAWSTGANYGYTF. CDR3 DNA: TGTGCCTGGAGTACAGGGGCCAACTATGGCTACACCTTC.

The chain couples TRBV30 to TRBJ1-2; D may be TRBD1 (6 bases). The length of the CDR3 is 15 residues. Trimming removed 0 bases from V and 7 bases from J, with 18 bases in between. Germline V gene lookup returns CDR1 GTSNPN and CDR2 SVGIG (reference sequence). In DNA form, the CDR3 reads TGTGCCTGGAGTGTAAGTGCCCTCGGGACAAGTGGCTACACCTTC. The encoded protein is CAWSVSALGTSGYTF.

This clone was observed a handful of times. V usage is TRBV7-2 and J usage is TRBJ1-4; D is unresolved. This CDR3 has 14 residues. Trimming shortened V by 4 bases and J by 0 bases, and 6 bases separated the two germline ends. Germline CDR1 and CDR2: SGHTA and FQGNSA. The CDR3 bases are TGTGCCAGCAGCTCCCAGACAACTAATGAAAAACTGTTTTTT. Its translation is CASSSQTTNEKLFF. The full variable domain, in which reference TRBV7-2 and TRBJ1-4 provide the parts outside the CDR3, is GAGVSQSPSNKVTEKGKDVELRCDPISGHTALYWYRQSLGQGLEFLIYFQGNSAPDKSGLPSDRFSAERTGGSVSTLTIQRTQQEDSAVYLCASSSQTTNEKLFFGSGTQLSVL.